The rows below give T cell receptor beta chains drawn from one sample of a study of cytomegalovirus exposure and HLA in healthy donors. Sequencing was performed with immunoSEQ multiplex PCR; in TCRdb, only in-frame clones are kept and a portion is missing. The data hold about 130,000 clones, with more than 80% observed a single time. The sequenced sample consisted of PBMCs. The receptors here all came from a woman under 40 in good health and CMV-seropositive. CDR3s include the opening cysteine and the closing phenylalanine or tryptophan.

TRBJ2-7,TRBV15,CATSTPGRAYEQYF
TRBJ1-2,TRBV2,CASRPGQDYTF
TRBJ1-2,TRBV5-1,CASSGRAGVYGYTF
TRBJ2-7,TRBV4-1,CASSQDRTGVTYEQYF
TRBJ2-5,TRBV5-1,CASSREETQYF
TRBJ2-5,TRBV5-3,CARSSTAPPGAYEETQYF
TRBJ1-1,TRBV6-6,CASSYSTRDTEAFF
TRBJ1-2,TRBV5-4,CASSFGTGVLSNYGYTF
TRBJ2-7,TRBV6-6,CASRTIGRPSSYEQYF
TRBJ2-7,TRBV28,CASTTIGNEQYF
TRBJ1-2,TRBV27,CASSRGQHTYGYTF
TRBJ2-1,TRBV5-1,CASSPIPPNSEQFF
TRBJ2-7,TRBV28,CASSLLRDTPEQYF
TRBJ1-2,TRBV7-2,CASSFGRRNYGYTF
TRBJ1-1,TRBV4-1,CASSQVWGRFPEAFF
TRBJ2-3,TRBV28,CASNGGRVTDTQYF
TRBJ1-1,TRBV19,CASSRVDRETEAFF
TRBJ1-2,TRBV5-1,CASRTTDRGDGYTF
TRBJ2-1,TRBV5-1,CASSFGPPGQGYNEQFF
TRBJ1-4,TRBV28,CAEGSGRANEKLFF
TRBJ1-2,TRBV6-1,CASVTGTGISGYTF
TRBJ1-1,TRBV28,CASSVQGRPEAFF
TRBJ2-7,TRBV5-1,CASSLVSSYEQYF
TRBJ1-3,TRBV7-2,CASSSDFSGNTIYF
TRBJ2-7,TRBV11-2,CASSFTGAASYEQYF
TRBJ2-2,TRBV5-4,CASSLDRTNTGELFF
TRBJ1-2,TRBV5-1,CASSPDRVGYTF
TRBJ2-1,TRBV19,CASSIVGSGRREQFF
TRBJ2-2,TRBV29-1,CSAAGTSGTSNTGELFF
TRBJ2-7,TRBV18,CASSSGTSGPYEQYF
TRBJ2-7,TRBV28,CASSQMTGALEQYF
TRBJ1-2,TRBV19,CASSRNRFPINYGYTF
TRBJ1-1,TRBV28,CASSFHLQAAFF
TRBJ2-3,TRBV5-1,CASSEGLAGDLGNTQYF
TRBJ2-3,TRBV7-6,CASSFVLGDTQYF
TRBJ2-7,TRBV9,CASSVGAGYEQYF
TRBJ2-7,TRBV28,CASLTPGQGAFF
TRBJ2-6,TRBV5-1,CASSLEPQGAGANVLTF
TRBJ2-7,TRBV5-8,CASSWGPGGAGRDEQYF
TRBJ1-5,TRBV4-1,CASSQTPTGLSNQPQHF
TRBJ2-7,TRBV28,CASSLSSLDRYEQYF
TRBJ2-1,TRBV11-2,CASSPLARERGNYEQFF
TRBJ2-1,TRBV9,CASSPLSGGVSYNEQFF
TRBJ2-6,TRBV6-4,CASSELAGANVLTF
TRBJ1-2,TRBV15,CATSAHLGGQAFGYTF
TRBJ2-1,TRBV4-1,CASSQGSGPPHNEQFF
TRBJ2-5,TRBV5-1,CASSRTLEETQYF
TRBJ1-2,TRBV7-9,CASSPPGIYGYTF
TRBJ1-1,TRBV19,CASSWDRGPTEAFF
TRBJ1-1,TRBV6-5,CASSRQGRDTEAFF
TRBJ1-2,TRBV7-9,CASSLVRDRGYTF
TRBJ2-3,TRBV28,CASRSGTSGYAQYF
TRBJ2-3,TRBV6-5,CASSQSGYAADTQYF
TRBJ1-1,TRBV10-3,CAISEALKTEAFF
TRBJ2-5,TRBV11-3,CASSLGRGYQETQYF